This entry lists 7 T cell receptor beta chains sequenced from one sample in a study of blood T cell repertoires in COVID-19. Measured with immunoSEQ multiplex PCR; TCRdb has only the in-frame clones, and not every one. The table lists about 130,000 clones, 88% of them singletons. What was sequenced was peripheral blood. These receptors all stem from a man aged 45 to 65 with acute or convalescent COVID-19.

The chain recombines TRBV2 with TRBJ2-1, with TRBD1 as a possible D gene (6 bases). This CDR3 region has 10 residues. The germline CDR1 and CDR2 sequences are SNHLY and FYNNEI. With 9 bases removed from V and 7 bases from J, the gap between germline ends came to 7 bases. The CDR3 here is CASRGNEQFF. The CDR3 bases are TGTGCCAGTAGGGGGAATGAGCAGTTCTTC.

The CDR3 region is CASSSGQGGRYGYTF. DNA of the CDR3: TGTGCCAGCAGTTCGGGACAGGGCGGACGTTATGGCTACACCTTC. The gene calls are TRBV27 and TRBJ1-2; 9 nucleotides align to TRBD1. The CDR3 consists of 15 residues. Per the germline V gene, CDR1 is MNHEY and CDR2 is SMNVEV (reference sequence). With 4 bases clipped from V and 5 bases from J, the junction kept 8 bases outside the gene matches.

The CDR3 nucleotides read TGCGCCAGCACCGGGACAGGGAGCACAGATACGCAGTATTTT. Translation gives CASTGTGSTDTQYF. The chain carries TRBV5-1 and TRBJ2-3; 9 nucleotides line up with TRBD1. The CDR3 consists of 14 residues. J lost 0 bases, V lost 6 bases, and 2 bases had no gene match. Germline assignment: CDR1 SGHRS and CDR2 YFSETQ. Filled out from reference TRBV5-1 and TRBJ2-3, the complete variable domain reads KAGVTQTPRYLIKTRGQQVTLSCSPISGHRSVSWYQQTPGQGLQFLFEYFSETQRNKGNFPGRFSGRQFSNSRSEMNVSTLELGDSALYLCASTGTGSTDTQYFGPGTRLTVL.

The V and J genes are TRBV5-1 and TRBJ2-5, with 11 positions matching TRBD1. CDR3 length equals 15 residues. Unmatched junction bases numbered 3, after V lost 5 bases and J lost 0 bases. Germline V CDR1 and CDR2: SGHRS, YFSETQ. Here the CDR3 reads CASRTGQGDQETQYF. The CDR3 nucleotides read TGCGCCAGCAGAACGGGACAGGGGGACCAAGAGACCCAGTACTTC.

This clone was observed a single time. The CDR3 bases are TGTGCCAGCAGCCAATTAGCCCGGCCAGATACGCAGTATTTT. Encoded protein: CASSQLARPDTQYF. This chain joins TRBV3-1 (or the pseudogene TRBV3-2) and TRBJ2-3; unclear D gene. Trimming left V 2 bases short and J 4 bases short, with 10 bases between. Per the germline V gene, CDR1 is LGHDT and CDR2 is YNNKEL (reference sequence). The CDR3 is 14 residues long.

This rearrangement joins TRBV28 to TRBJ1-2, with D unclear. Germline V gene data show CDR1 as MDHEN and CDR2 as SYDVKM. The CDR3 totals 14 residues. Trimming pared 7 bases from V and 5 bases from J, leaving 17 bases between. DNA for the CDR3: TGTGCCAGCAACAAATATGGGAGGGAGTATGGCTACACCTTC. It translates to CASNKYGREYGYTF.

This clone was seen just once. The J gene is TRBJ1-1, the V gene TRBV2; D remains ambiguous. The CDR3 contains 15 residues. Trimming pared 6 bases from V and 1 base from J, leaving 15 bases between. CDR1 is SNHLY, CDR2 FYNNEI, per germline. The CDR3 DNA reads TGTGCCAGCAGCCGGGAGGGCCCAGCGAACACTGAAGCTTTCTTT. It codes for CASSREGPANTEAFF.